This T cell receptor beta chain was found in a study of identical twins. Each CDR3 protein gets one entry after TCRdb re-called the 5' RACE reads with MiXCR. Of about 520,000 distinct CDR3 sequences listed, roughly a fifth were seen once; the top ten hold around 0.9%. CDR3 size: 12 residues. The germline V gene has CDR1 SEHNR and CDR2 FQNEAQ (reference sequence). Trimming left V 8 bases short and J 5 bases short, with 11 bases between. This clonotype was detected only once. Its antigen is still unknown. Study conclusions and caveats: The study found weaker excess twin sharing in beta out-of-frame sequences.

This same sample was also part of a study on T cells expressing NK-cell markers. This second study notes: In sorted CD3+CD56+NKG2C+, CD3+CD56+NKG2C- and CD3+CD56-NKG2C+ T cells, TCR beta repertoires were obtained. For several experiments, T cell sorting was restricted to the alpha-beta TCR population by means of an anti-gamma-delta TCR antibody.

The chain recombines TRBV7-9 with TRBJ2-3; D call uncertain. This TCR was sampled from a woman under 30 in good health. Sequencing was done on a sample of CD4+ T cells sorted from blood. As DNA, the CDR3 is TGTGCCAGCCAGCTGGTCGGAGATACGCAGTATTTT. Encoded protein: CASQLVGDTQYF.